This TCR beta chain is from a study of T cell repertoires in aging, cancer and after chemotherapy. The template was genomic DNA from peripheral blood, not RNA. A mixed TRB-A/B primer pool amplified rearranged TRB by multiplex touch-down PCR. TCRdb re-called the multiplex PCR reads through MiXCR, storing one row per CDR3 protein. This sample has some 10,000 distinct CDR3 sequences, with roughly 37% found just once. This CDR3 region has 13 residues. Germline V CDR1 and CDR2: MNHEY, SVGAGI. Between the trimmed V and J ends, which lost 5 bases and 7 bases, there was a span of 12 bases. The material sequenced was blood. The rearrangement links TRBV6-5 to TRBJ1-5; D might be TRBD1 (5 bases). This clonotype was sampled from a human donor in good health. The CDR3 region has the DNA TGTGCCAGCAGTACAGGAGATTCGCAGCCCCAGCATTTT. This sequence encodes CASSTGDSQPQHF.